This T cell receptor beta chain is drawn from a study of graft-versus-host responses after intestinal transplantation. Study as a whole: Recipients got multivisceral, liver-intestinal, or isolated intestinal transplants. Induction with anti-thymocyte globulin, then tacrolimus and steroids for three to four years, was given to all recipients. Study results and caveats: Early after transplant, HvG declines were associated with peak levels of circulating GvH clones. Detection of GvH clones occurred in recipient marrow, and some had their first appearance in ileum or blood.

V was clipped by 6 bases and J by 3 bases, with 12 bases between them. This CDR3 is 13 amino acids long. Germline CDR1 is SNHLY and CDR2 is FYNNEI. Produced via immunoSEQ multiplex PCR; TCRdb's table is partial and in-frame only. The profile covers about 59,000 clones, with 90% to 95% appearing a single time and 0.38% taken by the ten largest. With respect to this clone: The antigen remains unidentified.

This sequence originates from a human donor who was the organ donor for an intestinal transplant. This chain connects TRBV2 to TRBJ2-7, with D maybe TRBD1 (6 bases). This specimen was unstimulated CD4+ T cells sorted from spleen or lymph node cells, taken before transplant. The DNA of the CDR3 is TGTGCCAGCAGCGGAACAGGGTTCTACGAGCAGTACTTC. Amino acids: CASSGTGFYEQYF.